This is a list of T cell receptor beta chains from one sample in a study of cytomegalovirus exposure and HLA in healthy donors. Using immunoSEQ multiplex PCR, the repertoire was profiled, and TCRdb retains in-frame clones only, with some absent. The sample holds around 99,000 clones, about three quarters seen once. Sequenced input: PBMCs. These receptors were collected from a man aged 45 to 65 in good health and CMV-seropositive. The CDR3 runs from the conserved cysteine through the conserved F or W. The D gene is left open where the match is weak. For some rows the clone size is stated as once, few or many, or as a class when expanded; others skip it.

>few|TRBJ2-2|TRBV9|.
CASSVVPSLANTGELFF
TGTGCCAGCAGCGTAGTTCCTAGCCTCGCGAACACCGGGGAGCTGTTTTTT
>.|TRBJ2-7|TRBV11-2|TRBD2
CASSPRTSGLFYEQYF
TGTGCCAGCAGCCCACGGACTAGCGGCCTTTTCTACGAGCAGTACTTC
>.|TRBJ1-1|TRBV7-9|.
CASSLLNTEAFF
TGTGCCAGCAGCTTACTAAACACTGAAGCTTTCTTT
>.|TRBJ2-7|TRBV29-1|.
CSASQQGYEQYF
TGCAGCGCATCACAACAGGGTTACGAGCAGTACTTC
>.|TRBJ1-2|TRBV5-5|.
CASSPDYGYTF
TGTGCCAGCAGCCCTGACTATGGCTACACCTTC
>.|TRBJ1-5|TRBV18|.
CASSPARNQPQHF
TGTGCCAGCTCACCAGCGAGAAACCAGCCCCAGCATTTT
>.|TRBJ2-7|TRBV7-2|.
CASSLYYEQYF
TGTGCCAGCAGCCTTTACTACGAGCAGTACTTC
>.|TRBJ1-2|TRBV4-3|.
CASSQSFEGGGYPF
TGCGCCAGCAGCCAATCGTTCGAGGGCGGAGGCTACCCCTTC
>.|TRBJ2-5|TRBV11-1|.
CASSFPGGETQYF
TGTGCCAGCAGCTTCCCGGGTGGCGAGACCCAGTACTTC
>once|TRBJ2-5|TRBV11-3|.
CASSLDRGFETQYF
TGTGCCAGCAGCTTAGACAGGGGTTTTGAGACCCAGTACTTC
>.|TRBJ1-1|TRBV2|.
CASRPGGLNTEAFF
TGTGCCAGCAGACCGGGGGGGTTGAACACTGAAGCTTTCTTT
>.|TRBJ2-7|TRBV6-5|.
CASRPRQDVSWWYF
TGTGCCAGCAGACCCCGACAGGACGTCTCATGGTGGTACTTC
>.|TRBJ2-5|TRBV27|TRBD2
CASSSQPAGPQETQYF
TGTGCCAGCAGTTCCCAACCAGCGGGGCCCCAAGAGACCCAGTACTTC
>.|TRBJ2-2|TRBV11-2|.
CASSLRGGGELFF
TGTGCCAGCAGCTTGCGTGGTGGCGGGGAGCTGTTTTTT
>.|TRBJ1-1|TRBV18|.
CASSSGTEAFF
TGTGCCAGCTCTTCCGGGACTGAAGCTTTCTTT
>.|TRBJ1-2|TRBV7-8|.
CASSLLRSDGYTF
TGTGCCAGCAGCTTATTACGGTCTGATGGCTACACCTTC
>.|TRBJ2-2|TRBV7-3|.
CASSRGQPDTGELFF
TGTGCCAGCAGCAGAGGACAGCCCGACACCGGGGAGCTGTTTTTT
>.|TRBJ2-7|TRBV19|.
CASRSSPGQGALEQYF
TGTGCCAGTAGAAGTTCTCCGGGACAAGGAGCACTCGAGCAGTACTTC
>.|TRBJ1-2|TRBV7-9|TRBD1
CASSLGTGSYGYTF
TGTGCCAGCAGCTTAGGGACAGGGAGCTATGGCTACACCTTC
>.|TRBJ1-3|TRBV5-5|.
CASSVYLGQSSGNTIYF
TGTGCCAGCAGCGTATACCTCGGACAGAGCTCTGGAAACACCATATATTTT
>.|TRBJ1-1|TRBV19|.
CASSADRNTEAFF
TGTGCCAGTAGCGCAGACAGGAACACTGAAGCTTTCTTT
>.|TRBJ1-5|TRBV4-3|.
CASSQNFRGGGNQPQHF
TGCGCCAGCAGCCAAAACTTCAGGGGAGGGGGCAATCAGCCCCAGCATTTT
>.|TRBJ2-5|TRBV19|.
CASSVLLEETQYF
TGTGCCAGTAGTGTACTCCTCGAGGAGACCCAGTACTTC
>few|TRBJ2-5|TRBV4-1|.
CASSPSGEETQYF
TGCGCCAGCAGCCCCAGCGGAGAAGAGACCCAGTACTTC
>few|TRBJ2-4|TRBV20-1|.
CSAPRDIQYF
TGCAGTGCCCCGAGGGACATTCAGTACTTC
>.|TRBJ2-2|TRBV6-1|.
CASGAGLNTGELFF
TGTGCCAGCGGGGCGGGACTCAACACCGGGGAGCTGTTTTTT
>.|TRBJ1-2|TRBV7-9|.
CAGWGGYGYPF
TGTGCCGGATGGGGAGGCTATGGCTACCCCTTC
>once|TRBJ1-1|TRBV2|.
CASRDQPSGVTEAFF
TGTGCCAGCAGGGATCAGCCCTCAGGGGTCACTGAAGCTTTCTTT
>.|TRBJ2-1|TRBV5-4|TRBD2
CASSLASGGRGEQFF
TGTGCCAGCAGCTTGGCTAGCGGCGGGAGGGGTGAGCAGTTCTTC
>once|TRBJ2-3|TRBV9|TRBD1
CASSSRTGSAHTDTQYF
TGTGCCAGCAGCTCACGGACAGGGTCTGCACACACAGATACGCAGTATTTT
>.|TRBJ2-7|TRBV5-4|TRBD2
CASSLGGGGAVYEQYF
TGTGCCAGCAGCTTGGGGGGCGGGGGGGCCGTTTACGAGCAGTACTTC
>.|TRBJ1-1|TRBV7-9|TRBD1
CASTRTGVLNTEAFF
TGTGCCAGCACCCGGACAGGGGTCCTGAACACTGAAGCTTTCTTT
>.|TRBJ2-2|TRBV4-3|.
CASTAGGGVGFGTGELFF
TGCGCCAGCACCGCGGGTGGTGGAGTCGGGTTTGGCACCGGGGAGCTGTTTTTT
>once|TRBJ1-1|TRBV6-4|.
CASSAQAGVGTEAFF
TGTGCCAGCAGTGCCCAAGCGGGGGTCGGCACTGAAGCTTTCTTT
>few|TRBJ1-3|TRBV27|TRBD1
CASSPYRGSGNTIYF
TGTGCCAGCAGTCCCTACAGGGGCTCTGGAAACACCATATATTTT
>.|TRBJ1-1|TRBV2|.
CASRTTGIGEAFF
TGTGCCAGCAGAACAACGGGGATCGGCGAAGCTTTCTTT
>few|TRBJ2-7|TRBV28|TRBD2
CASSLVGAGGYEQYF
TGTGCCAGCAGTTTAGTAGGGGCGGGGGGCTACGAGCAGTACTTC
>.|TRBJ2-2|TRBV19|.
CASNGRRRNTGELFF
TGTGCCAGTAATGGTCGGAGGAGGAACACCGGGGAGCTGTTTTTT
>.|TRBJ1-2|TRBV7-9|.
CASSPREIGGYTF
TGTGCCAGCAGCCCCCGGGAAATTGGGGGCTACACCTTC
>.|TRBJ2-3|TRBV28|TRBD1
CASSPDQGAGDTQYF
TGTGCCAGCAGCCCCGATCAGGGGGCTGGAGATACGCAGTATTTT
>.|TRBJ2-7|TRBV6-5|TRBD1
CASSPTDRAVYEQYF
TGTGCCAGCAGCCCCACGGACAGGGCGGTCTACGAGCAGTACTTC
>.|TRBJ1-2|TRBV5-6|.
CATQKTPGFSNYGYPF
TGTGCCACCCAAAAGACACCAGGGTTTTCTAACTATGGCTACCCCTTC
>.|TRBJ2-1|TRBV30|.
CAWSVPTSVSEQFF
TGTGCCTGGAGTGTCCCGACTAGTGTCAGTGAGCAGTTCTTC
>.|TRBJ1-3|TRBV18|TRBD1
CASSPSPGQGNGGNTIYF
TGTGCCAGCTCACCTTCGCCGGGACAGGGGAATGGGGGAAACACCATATATTTT
>.|TRBJ2-7|TRBV11-2|TRBD1
CASRFPGQGGEQYF
TGTGCCAGCAGATTTCCGGGACAGGGGGGCGAGCAGTACTTC
>few|TRBJ1-2|TRBV19|.
CASSNRDYGYTF
TGTGCCAGTAGTAACAGGGACTATGGCTACACCTTC
>.|TRBJ1-2|TRBV9|TRBD1
CASSEGDRVGLSLTYGYTF
TGTGCCAGCAGCGAGGGGGACAGGGTAGGTTTGTCACTCACCTATGGCTACACCTTC
>once|TRBJ2-7|TRBV27|TRBD1
CASSPGTGGAYEQYF
TGTGCCAGCAGCCCGGGGACAGGGGGCGCCTACGAGCAGTACTTC
>.|TRBJ2-5|TRBV25-1|TRBD2
CASSEPRLAGEQETQYF
TGTGCCAGCAGTGAGCCCCGACTAGCGGGGGAACAAGAGACCCAGTACTTC
>.|TRBJ1-1|TRBV25-1|.
CASSDHGGITEAFF
TGTGCCAGCAGTGACCATGGGGGGATCACTGAAGCTTTCTTT
>.|TRBJ1-1|TRBV5-5|.
CASSLGVGANTEAFF
TGTGCCAGCAGCTTAGGTGTGGGCGCAAACACTGAAGCTTTCTTT
>few|TRBJ2-7|TRBV7-9|TRBD2
CASSLAFLAGDSYEQYF
TGTGCCAGCAGCTTAGCGTTCCTAGCGGGGGATTCCTACGAGCAGTACTTC
>.|TRBJ1-2|TRBV18|.
CASSPQSALGGYGYTF
TGTGCCAGCTCACCCCAATCCGCCCTCGGGGGCTATGGCTACACCTTC
>.|TRBJ1-6|TRBV2|.
CASSDTGYSPLHF
TGTGCCAGCAGTGATACAGGGTACTCACCCCTCCACTTT